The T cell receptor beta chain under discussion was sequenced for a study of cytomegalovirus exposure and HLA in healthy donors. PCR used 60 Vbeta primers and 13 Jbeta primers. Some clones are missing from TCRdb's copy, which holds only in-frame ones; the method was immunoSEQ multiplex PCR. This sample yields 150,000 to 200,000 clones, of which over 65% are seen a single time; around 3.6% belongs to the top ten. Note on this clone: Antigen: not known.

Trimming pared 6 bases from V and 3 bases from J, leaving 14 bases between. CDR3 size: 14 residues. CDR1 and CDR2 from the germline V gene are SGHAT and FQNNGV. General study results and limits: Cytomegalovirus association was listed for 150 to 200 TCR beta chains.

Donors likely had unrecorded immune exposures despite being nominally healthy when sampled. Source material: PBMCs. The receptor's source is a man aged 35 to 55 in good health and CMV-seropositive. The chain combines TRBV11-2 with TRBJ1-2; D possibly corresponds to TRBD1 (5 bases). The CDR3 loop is CASSRAGEDYGYTF. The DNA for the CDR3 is TGTGCCAGCAGTCGCGCGGGGGAAGACTATGGCTACACCTTC.